A selection of T cell receptor beta chains follows, all from one sample in a study of identical twins. TCRdb itself ran the 5' RACE reads through MiXCR, one entry per CDR3 protein. The sample shows 500,000 or so distinct CDR3 sequences, 22% of them seen only once. These data were likewise used in another study, on T cells expressing NK-cell markers.

Input material: CD4+ T cells sorted from blood. The source is a young woman in good health. CDR3s include the opening cysteine and the closing phenylalanine or tryptophan. Fields, in order: V gene, J gene, clone size, D gene, CDR3 DNA, CDR3 protein. The D gene is left open where the match is weak. The size entry is marked missing in some rows and otherwise reads once, few, many or a size class.

TRBV12-3/TRBV12-4	TRBJ2-2	many	-	TGTGCCAGCAGATGGGACATGGCCGGGGAGCTGTTTTTT	CASRWDMAGELFF
TRBV7-6	TRBJ2-1	few	-	TGTGCCAGCAGCTTAGATCTGGGGAATTATGAGCAGTTCTTC	CASSLDLGNYEQFF
TRBV7-8	TRBJ1-2	-	-	TGTGCCAGCAGCCCCCGGACGGTAGGATATGGCTACACCTTC	CASSPRTVGYGYTF
TRBV29-1	TRBJ1-1	many	-	TGCAGCGTTGGACCTGGGTGGGGTATGAACACTGAAGCTTTCTTT	CSVGPGWGMNTEAFF
TRBV29-1	TRBJ2-7	-	TRBD1	TGCAGCGTTGATTCCCCCGGACAGGGCTACGAGCAGTACTTC	CSVDSPGQGYEQYF
TRBV12-3/TRBV12-4	TRBJ1-2	many	-	TGTGCCAGCAGTCCCATCCCGATCTATGGCTACACCTTC	CASSPIPIYGYTF
TRBV7-9	TRBJ2-7	few	TRBD1	TGTGCCAGCAGCTTAGATCCGGGACAGGGATCCTACGAGCAGTACTTC	CASSLDPGQGSYEQYF
TRBV2	TRBJ2-5	-	TRBD1	TGTGCCAGCAGAGACGGACAGGGAGAAGAGACCCAGTACTTC	CASRDGQGEETQYF
TRBV20-1	TRBJ2-6	few	-	TGCAGTGCTAGAGGTCTGGTAGGCTCTGGGGCCAACGTCCTGACTTTC	CSARGLVGSGANVLTF
TRBV12-3/TRBV12-4	TRBJ1-1	many	-	TGTGCCAGCAGTTTCGACCCAGGGTTTGGAAACACTGAAGCTTTCTTT	CASSFDPGFGNTEAFF
TRBV6-1	TRBJ1-1	few	-	TGTGCCAGCAGGCCTTGGACAGTGAACACTGAAGCTTTCTTT	CASRPWTVNTEAFF
TRBV4-3	TRBJ2-3	-	-	TGCGCCAGCAGCCAGTCCGTCGCGGTTAGCACAGATACGCAGTATTTT	CASSQSVAVSTDTQYF
TRBV11-2	TRBJ2-1	few	-	TGTGCCAGCAGCTATACTATTCCCCTAGCCGGGAGTGGTGAGCAGTTCTTC	CASSYTIPLAGSGEQFF
TRBV5-1	TRBJ2-1	-	-	TGCGCCAGCAAGGAGAATCCCTCCTACAATGAGCAGTTCTTC	CASKENPSYNEQFF
TRBV20-1	TRBJ2-1	-	TRBD1	TGCAGTGCTAGACCTGTACCGGGACAGAGCCCCGGCTCCTACAATGAGCAGTTCTTC	CSARPVPGQSPGSYNEQFF
TRBV21-1	TRBJ2-1	few	-	TGTGCCAGCACTACAATGGAGGACGATGAGCAGTTCTTC	CASTTMEDDEQFF
TRBV7-3	TRBJ2-1	-	-	TGTGCCAGCAGTATCCTAGGAACTCCTAGAAATGAGCAGTTCTTC	CASSILGTPRNEQFF
TRBV20-1	TRBJ2-3	-	-	TGCAGTGCTAGAGTAGTAGAAGGAGCAGATACGCAGTATTTT	CSARVVEGADTQYF
TRBV5-1	TRBJ2-1	-	TRBD1	TGCGCCAGCAGCTTGGGGACAGGGGATTCCTACAATGAGCAGTTCTTC	CASSLGTGDSYNEQFF
TRBV23-1	TRBJ2-7	few	-	TGCGCCAGCAGTCAACCGGGACTTTTAAAATACTATAGCTCCTACGAGCAGTACTTC	CASSQPGLLKYYSSYEQYF
TRBV5-1	TRBJ2-1	-	-	TGCGCCAGCAGTAAAATGGGGTTGAACAATGAGCAGTTCTTC	CASSKMGLNNEQFF
TRBV5-1	TRBJ1-1	-	TRBD1	TGCGCCAGCAGCGGGACAGGTGGCACTGAAGCTTTCTTT	CASSGTGGTEAFF
TRBV20-1	TRBJ2-5	few	TRBD2	TGCAGTGCTAGTTTAGCGGGAGGCACCGAAGAGACCCAGTACTTC	CSASLAGGTEETQYF
TRBV11-1	TRBJ1-2	many	-	TGTGCCAGCAGCTTGGCTGCGGAGTCTGGCTACACCTTC	CASSLAAESGYTF
TRBV5-6	TRBJ2-1	few	-	TGTGCCAGCAGCACAGGGACTTTGAATGAGCAGTTCTTC	CASSTGTLNEQFF
TRBV10-3	TRBJ2-5	few	-	TGTGCCATCAGTTTTGGTGGGAGGCCGGAGACCCAGTACTTC	CAISFGGRPETQYF
TRBV20-1	TRBJ2-3	-	TRBD1	TGCAGTGCTAGATCATTGTTTCGGACAGGGAGGACAGATACGCAGTATTTT	CSARSLFRTGRTDTQYF
TRBV20-1	TRBJ1-5	-	-	TGCAGTGCTGAGCCCCGGGACAGCAATCAGCCCCAGCATTTT	CSAEPRDSNQPQHF
TRBV10-3	TRBJ2-7	few	TRBD1	TGTGCCATCAGTGAGTCCGGGACAGGGACCTACGAGCAGTACTTC	CAISESGTGTYEQYF
TRBV10-3	TRBJ1-1	-	-	TGTGCCATCAGTGCGCTTGGGGGGAACACTGAAGCTTTCTTT	CAISALGGNTEAFF
TRBV9	TRBJ2-3	-	-	TGTGCCAGCAGCTCCTACAGGGTCACAGATACGCAGTATTTT	CASSSYRVTDTQYF
TRBV6-1	TRBJ2-1	-	-	TGTGCCAGCAGCCCGGGACTCAGGAGTTGGTTCTTC	CASSPGLRSWFF
TRBV6-1	TRBJ2-7	-	-	TGTGCCAGCAGTGCGGGGCAGTACCCTTACGAGCAGTACTTC	CASSAGQYPYEQYF
TRBV7-2	TRBJ1-3	few	-	TGTGCCAGCAGCTTACGGCAGAACTCTGGAAACACCATATATTTT	CASSLRQNSGNTIYF